The 25 T cell receptor beta chains below all came from one sample that was sequenced in a study of radiation and T cells in renal cell carcinoma. Time point meaning: blood 4 weeks post-SBRT, at nephrectomy. Treatment meaning: 15 Gy SBRT to primary tumor, nephrectomy 4 weeks later. TCRdb's copy holds only in-frame clones and misses some; the assay was immunoSEQ multiplex PCR. Among 120,000 to 150,000 clones, 70% to 90% were seen once, and the ten largest hold less than 20%. The sample was blood, taken from a patient whose treatment included radiotherapy and nephrectomy. These receptor sequences come from a woman aged 45-59 years with renal cell carcinoma.

The rearrangement joins TRBV7-8 to TRBJ1-2; a weak D match, TRBD1 (5 bases). The V end was cut by 1 base, the J end by 4 bases, with 7 bases between. The CDR3 consists of 13 residues. From germline, CDR1 is SGHVS and CDR2 FQNEAQ. CDR3 sequence (DNA): TGTGCCAGCAGCTTAGGACAGTCCTATGGCTACACCTTC. Residues: CASSLGQSYGYTF.

In its sample, this clone was seen a few times. The chain has TRBV19 and TRBJ2-1; no reliable D call. Trimming pared 0 bases from V and 8 bases from J, leaving 5 bases between. Germline CDR1 reads LNHDA; CDR2 reads SQIVND (reference sequence). The CDR3 is made up of 12 amino acids. DNA for the CDR3: TGTGCCAGTAGTATAGACCAGCATGAGCAGTTCTTC. Translated: CASSIDQHEQFF.

J is TRBJ2-7 and V is TRBV6-5; the match to TRBD1 covers 8 bases. The CDR3 loop spans 15 amino acids. The V segment lost 5 bases and the J segment 0 bases; nucleotides outside the gene matches: 6. Germline CDR1 MNHEY, CDR2 SVGAGI. The DNA of the CDR3 is TGTGCCAGCAGTAACCGGGACAGGAGCTCCTACGAGCAGTACTTC. It is translated as CASSNRDRSSYEQYF.

V is TRBV6-6 and J is TRBJ1-1; D is undetermined. The ends were cut back, 5 bases at V and 3 bases at J, with 10 bases in the middle. The germline gives CDR1 MNHNY, CDR2 SVGAGI (reference sequence). This CDR3 spans 13 amino acids. CDR3 amino acids: CASSPGIDTEAFF. The CDR3 nucleotides are TGTGCCAGCAGTCCTGGGATCGACACTGAAGCTTTCTTT.

A note on this clone: A read error may be the cause here, since a much bigger clone is one base away. The gene calls are TRBV7-9 and TRBJ2-5; D not certain. Per the germline V gene, CDR1 is SEHNR and CDR2 is FQNEAQ (reference sequence). The germline V and J ends were trimmed by 2 bases and 4 bases, with 2 bases remaining between them. The CDR3 spans 11 residues. The CDR3 sequence is CASSLTETQYF. The DNA for the CDR3 is TGTGCCAGCAGCTTAACAGAGACCCAGTACTTC.

This rearrangement joins TRBV28 to TRBJ2-3, with TRBD2 matching over 9 bases. Unmatched junction bases numbered 8, after V lost 4 bases and J lost 6 bases. Germline-derived CDR1 and CDR2 are MDHEN and SYDVKM. The CDR3 extends over 15 amino acids. CDR3 DNA sequence: TGTGCCAGCAGTTCTCCGGGGAGCGGGAGGGATACGCAGTATTTT. Translation gives CASSSPGSGRDTQYF.

This clone was counted a single time. The chain combines TRBV5-3 with TRBJ1-5; D is uncertain. TRBV5-3 is noted as an ORF with a role that remains uncertain. CDR3 length equals 14 residues. V lost 4 bases, J lost 1 base, and 9 bases lay in between. The CDR3 sequence: CARSLRRSNQPQHF. The CDR3 DNA reads as TGTGCCAGAAGCCTAAGACGGAGCAATCAGCCCCAGCATTTT.

This clone has a handful of counts. This chain links TRBV4-3 with TRBJ2-1; D might be TRBD2 (5 bases). Germline values: CDR1 LGHNA, CDR2 YSLEER. There are 13 residues in the CDR3. V was trimmed by 5 bases and J by 7 bases, leaving 12 bases between them. Written as DNA, the CDR3 is TGCGCCAGCAGCTCCGCCCGGGGTAATGAGCAGTTCTTC. Translated: CASSSARGNEQFF.

The chain recombines TRBV6-5 with TRBJ2-3; 8 bases are a match to TRBD1. V lost 7 bases to trimming and J lost 0 bases; unmatched junction nucleotides: 3. Germline CDR1 and CDR2: MNHEY and SVGAGI. The CDR3 spans 14 residues. CDR3 sequence: CASKAGGSTDTQYF. CDR3 nucleotide sequence: TGTGCCAGCAAGGCAGGGGGCAGCACAGATACGCAGTATTTT.

This clone has just one count. The rearrangement links TRBV19 to TRBJ1-3, with 10 bases identical to TRBD1. V shed 4 bases, J shed 4 bases, and the junction held 7 bases outside the gene matches. The CDR3 runs 16 residues. Germline V gene data show CDR1 as LNHDA and CDR2 as SQIVND (reference sequence). The DNA for the CDR3 is TGTGCCAGTAGTAGGCGGGACAGGGGTCTCGGAAACACCATATATTTT. Its protein is CASSRRDRGLGNTIYF.

The gene calls are TRBV2 and TRBJ2-7, with D hard to call. The V end was cut by 6 bases, the J end by 1 base, with 10 bases between. The CDR3 length is 13 residues. Germline V gene lookup returns CDR1 SNHLY and CDR2 FYNNEI. This CDR3 is CASRSTTSYEQYF. In DNA, the CDR3 is TGTGCCAGCAGGTCGACAACTTCCTACGAGCAGTACTTC.

The chain recombines TRBV19 with TRBJ2-2; 9 bases agree with TRBD2. This CDR3 has 16 amino acids. The germline gives CDR1 LNHDA, CDR2 SQIVND (reference sequence). V shed 6 bases and J 6 bases; nucleotides not matched to a gene: 11. CDR3 DNA: TGTGCCAGTAGCCACCGCGGGGGGGCGGAATCCGGGGAGCTGTTTTTT. This translates into CASSHRGGAESGELFF.

This clone turned up a few times. V usage is TRBV19 and J usage is TRBJ2-7; 12 bases agree with TRBD1. Looked up from germline, CDR1 is LNHDA and CDR2 is SQIVND (reference sequence). The CDR3 contains 14 residues. V lost 3 bases and J lost 6; bases outside the gene matches: 3. Written as DNA, the CDR3 is TGTGCCAGTAGTATCCGGGGACAGGGGGCCGAGCAGTACTTC. It yields the protein CASSIRGQGAEQYF.

The CDR3 here is CASSLWREGGYTF. The CDR3 bases are TGTGCCAGCAGTTTATGGAGGGAGGGAGGCTACACCTTC. The chain carries TRBV28 and TRBJ1-2; D remains ambiguous. The ends were cut back, 0 bases at V and 8 bases at J, with 10 bases in the middle. The V gene's germline CDR1 is MDHEN and CDR2 SYDVKM. The CDR3 is 13 residues long.

This chain joins TRBV28 and TRBJ2-5; 10 bases are a match to TRBD2. The CDR3 is 16 amino acids. Germline V lookup: CDR1 MDHEN, CDR2 SYDVKM. V shed 0 bases and J 8 bases; nucleotides not matched to a gene: 9. CDR3 DNA sequence: TGTGCCAGCAGTTTATGGATCGGGACTAGCGCCCTAACCCAGTACTTC. Translated: CASSLWIGTSALTQYF.

The DNA for the CDR3 is TGCGCCAGCAGGACAGAGATGAACACTGAAGCTTTCTTT. This codes for CASRTEMNTEAFF. J is TRBJ1-1 and V is TRBV5-1, with D possibly matching TRBD1 (5 bases). The V gene's germline CDR1 is SGHRS and CDR2 YFSETQ. Trimming stripped 5 bases from V and 0 bases from J, with 8 bases between. There are 13 residues in the CDR3.

The genes are TRBV5-5 and TRBJ2-7; D not resolved. Germline lookup yields CDR1 SGHKS and CDR2 YYEKEE (reference sequence). Deletions cut 0 bases from V and 4 bases from J, with 8 bases between. The CDR3 runs to 13 residues. CDR3 DNA: TGTGCCAGCAGCTTGGCCACCGTTTACGAGCAGTACTTC. This codes for CASSLATVYEQYF.

This chain links TRBV5-5 with TRBJ1-2; TRBD1 matches at 8 bases. With V trimmed by 4 bases and J by 3 bases, 8 bases remained unmatched. This CDR3 is 15 amino acids long. The V gene's germline CDR1 is SGHKS and CDR2 YYEKEE (reference sequence). The CDR3 loop is CASSRMTGAYYGYTF. The CDR3 region has the DNA TGTGCCAGCAGCAGGATGACAGGGGCTTACTATGGCTACACCTTC. The variable domain in full, with the rest retrieved from reference TRBV5-5 and TRBJ1-2, is DAGVTQSPTHLIKTRGQQVTLRCSPISGHKSVSWYQQVLGQGPQFIFQYYEKEERGRGNFPDRFSARQFPNYSSELNVNALLLGDSALYLCASSRMTGAYYGYTFGSGTRLTVV.

The chain combines TRBV18 with TRBJ1-4, with D possibly TRBD1 on 6 matching bases. The CDR3 is made up of 15 amino acids. Looked up from germline, CDR1 is KGHSH and CDR2 is LQKENI. V was pared by 2 bases and J by 7 bases, with 14 bases between. The CDR3 loop reads CASSPTVDRREKLFF. In DNA form, the CDR3 reads TGTGCCAGCTCACCAACGGTTGACAGGCGTGAAAAACTGTTTTTT.

This rearrangement joins TRBV7-2 to TRBJ1-3; 9 bases line up with TRBD1. The germline V gene has CDR1 SGHTA and CDR2 FQGNSA. CDR3 size: 17 residues. The ends lost 5 bases at V and 7 bases at J; junction bases unmatched: 15. The DNA for the CDR3 is TGTGCCAGCAGCCATCCGGCTGGGACAGGGTTTGAGAACACCATATATTTT. Its translation is CASSHPAGTGFENTIYF.

The rearrangement links TRBV27 to TRBJ2-3; D tentatively fits TRBD1 or TRBD2 (6 bases each). The CDR3 totals 14 residues. V shed 5 bases and J shed 5 bases, with 14 bases lying between them. CDR1 is MNHEY and CDR2 is SMNVEV in the germline V gene (reference sequence). CDR3 in amino acids: CASSLQGRGDTQYF. CDR3 DNA sequence: TGTGCCAGCAGTCTCCAGGGGCGGGGAGATACGCAGTATTTT.

The chain employs TRBV6-6 and TRBJ1-2; 8 bases are a match to TRBD1. CDR3 length: 14 amino acids. The germline V gene encodes CDR1 MNHNY and CDR2 SVGAGI (reference sequence). The V gene end was trimmed by 5 bases and the J gene end by 0 bases; junction bases not matched to a gene: 2. The chain's CDR3 is CASSKQGANYGYTF. CDR3 sequence (DNA): TGTGCCAGCAGTAAACAGGGGGCTAACTATGGCTACACCTTC.

The genes are TRBV9 and TRBJ2-5; D tentatively reads TRBD1 or TRBD2 (5 bases each). There are 13 residues in the CDR3. V was cut by 10 bases and J by 5 bases, with 18 bases left in between. CDR1 and CDR2 (germline): SGDLS, YYNGEE. CDR3 DNA sequence: TGTGCCCGTCCCGGGGCGTTAGGGGAGACCCAGTACTTC. It codes for CARPGALGETQYF.

The CDR3 loop is CASSVDRASYNEQFF. In nucleotides, the CDR3 is TGTGCCAGCAGCGTAGACAGGGCTTCCTACAATGAGCAGTTCTTC. The V gene is TRBV9, the J gene TRBJ2-1, with D maybe TRBD1 (6 bases). This CDR3 region has 15 residues. Per germline, CDR1 SGDLS and CDR2 YYNGEE. The V and J ends lost 0 bases and 1 base respectively, with 8 bases between them.

This clone showed up just a few times. The J gene is TRBJ2-1, the V gene TRBV6-5, with 8 positions matching TRBD2. V shed 5 bases, J shed 9 bases, and the junction held 6 bases outside the gene matches. The CDR3 is 13 amino acids. CDR1 and CDR2 (germline): MNHEY, SVGAGI. The CDR3 bases are TGTGCCAGCAGTCTAATAGCGGGGCCTGAGCAGTTCTTC. Protein: CASSLIAGPEQFF.